Below are 10 T cell receptor beta chains sequenced from a single sample in a study of PD-1 blockade in classical Hodgkin lymphoma. Some clones are missing from TCRdb's copy, which holds only in-frame ones; the method was immunoSEQ multiplex PCR. The profile covers approximately 89,000 clones, with approximately 80% appearing a single time and about 12% taken by the ten largest. Each patient's relapse followed autologous stem cell transplantation, and brentuximab vedotin exposure varied. Here the sequenced sample was peripheral blood mononuclear cells (PBMCs), taken at baseline. These receptors all come from a human donor with classical Hodgkin lymphoma.

The chain is built from TRBV5-4 and TRBJ1-2; 8 bases are shared with TRBD1. Trimming cost V 1 base and J 4 bases; bases outside gene matches: 9. Germline V gene data show CDR1 as SGHNT and CDR2 as YYREEE (reference sequence). This CDR3 spans 16 amino acids. The CDR3 reads CASSLLAGGLSYGYTF. CDR3 DNA sequence: TGTGCCAGCAGCTTGTTGGCAGGGGGCTTAAGCTATGGCTACACCTTC.

The chain recombines TRBV19 with TRBJ1-2; no reliable D call. The CDR3 contains 16 residues. Germline V lookup: CDR1 LNHDA, CDR2 SQIVND (reference sequence). Trimming took off 2 bases at V and 0 bases at J, with 13 bases between the two ends. CDR3 bases: TGTGCCAGTAGTATAACAGCCGGGTGGACTAACTATGGCTACACCTTC. This encodes CASSITAGWTNYGYTF.

This chain joins TRBV14 and TRBJ1-2; D not certain. The CDR3 consists of 17 residues. CDR1 and CDR2 from the germline V gene are SGHDN and FVKESK. V was cut by 2 bases and J by 4 bases, with 20 bases left in between. The CDR3 nucleotides read TGTGCCAGCAGCCAACCTTTAACAGTCACAAGTCCCTATGGCTACACCTTC. Amino acids: CASSQPLTVTSPYGYTF.

The CDR3 loop is CSVDRTGGLETQYF. The DNA of the CDR3 is TGCAGCGTTGACCGGACAGGGGGCTTGGAGACCCAGTACTTC. The chain links TRBV29-1 to TRBJ2-5; 11 bases map to TRBD1. The CDR3 spans 14 residues. The germline CDR1 and CDR2 sequences are SQVTM and ANQGSEA. Trimming removed 3 bases from V and 5 bases from J; junction bases left unmatched: 5.

V and J are TRBV20-1 and TRBJ2-7; D gene ambiguous. CDR1 is DFQATT and CDR2 is SNEGSKA in the germline V gene (reference sequence). The CDR3 consists of 11 residues. V gave up 5 bases and J gave up 9 bases, with 14 bases separating them. Here the CDR3 DNA reads TGCAGTGCTCTTGCCACTCGGGCGCAGTACTTC. Its protein product is CSALATRAQYF.

The rearrangement joins TRBV6-4 to TRBJ2-2; D could derive from TRBD1 or TRBD2 (5 bases each). Germline CDR1 and CDR2: MRHNA and SNTAGT. The CDR3 has 17 residues. Trimming removed 3 bases at V and 0 bases at J, with 14 bases between. DNA of the CDR3: TGTGCCAGCAGTGAAGATGTCCAGGGAGCGAACACCGGGGAGCTGTTTTTT. Translation: CASSEDVQGANTGELFF.

The CDR3 loop is CASSTRGFAELFF. CDR3 DNA sequence: TGTGCCAGTAGTACCCGAGGCTTCGCGGAGCTGTTTTTT. The rearrangement links TRBV19 to TRBJ2-2; no clear D gene. Per germline, CDR1 LNHDA and CDR2 SQIVND (reference sequence). The CDR3 consists of 13 residues. The V end was cut by 4 bases, the J end by 10 bases, with 13 bases between.

This rearrangement joins TRBV19 to TRBJ2-1, with 8 bases aligning to TRBD2. This CDR3 comprises 15 residues. Germline V lookup: CDR1 LNHDA, CDR2 SQIVND (reference sequence). After removal of 5 bases from V and 4 bases from J, the junction contained 7 bases not matched to a gene. The CDR3, as DNA: TGTGCCAGTAGTGCGCCGGGACTAGGGTACAATGAGCAGTTCTTC. Its protein product is CASSAPGLGYNEQFF.

V gene TRBV20-1 combines with J gene TRBJ1-1, with D tentatively TRBD1 (6 bases). Trimming pared 5 bases from V and 5 bases from J, leaving 9 bases between. From germline, CDR1 is DFQATT and CDR2 SNEGSKA (reference sequence). This CDR3 has 11 residues. The CDR3 loop reads CSAPTGTEAFF. CDR3 DNA: TGCAGTGCTCCTACAGGGACTGAAGCTTTCTTT.

The chain uses TRBV27 and TRBJ2-1, with 11 nucleotides matching TRBD2. The trim removed 3 bases at V and 9 bases at J, leaving 4 bases unmatched. Germline lookup yields CDR1 MNHEY and CDR2 SMNVEV (reference sequence). The CDR3 runs 14 residues. The CDR3 DNA reads TGTGCCAGCAGTTTGACTAGCGGGATCGGTGAGCAGTTCTTC. This sequence encodes CASSLTSGIGEQFF.